This T cell receptor (beta chain) stems from a study of radiotherapy plus CTLA-4 blockade in lung cancer. Study results and limitations: Among reported predictors of response, early blood T cell clone dynamics with interferon-beta performed best. Tumor-derived TCR clones expanded in blood after radiotherapy plus ipilimumab.

Profiled with immunoSEQ multiplex PCR; TCRdb holds only in-frame clones, not every one. The table includes approximately 28,000 clones, about four fifths detected once. CDR1 is WSHSY and CDR2 is SAAADI in the germline V gene. The ends were cut back, 6 bases at V and 1 base at J, with 10 bases in the middle. The CDR3 has 14 amino acids. This clone has a handful of counts. The antigen is undetermined. Focal radiation plus CTLA-4 blockade with ipilimumab was given to patients with chemo-refractory metastatic non-small-cell lung cancer. Source: peripheral blood, taken from a patient treated with radiotherapy plus ipilimumab. The chain links TRBV10-2 to TRBJ2-1; D unclear. This TCR derives from a human donor with non-small cell lung cancer that progressed on radiotherapy plus ipilimumab. CDR3 protein: CASRIGISYNEQFF. The CDR3 DNA reads TGCGCCAGCAGAATCGGAATTTCCTACAATGAGCAGTTCTTC.